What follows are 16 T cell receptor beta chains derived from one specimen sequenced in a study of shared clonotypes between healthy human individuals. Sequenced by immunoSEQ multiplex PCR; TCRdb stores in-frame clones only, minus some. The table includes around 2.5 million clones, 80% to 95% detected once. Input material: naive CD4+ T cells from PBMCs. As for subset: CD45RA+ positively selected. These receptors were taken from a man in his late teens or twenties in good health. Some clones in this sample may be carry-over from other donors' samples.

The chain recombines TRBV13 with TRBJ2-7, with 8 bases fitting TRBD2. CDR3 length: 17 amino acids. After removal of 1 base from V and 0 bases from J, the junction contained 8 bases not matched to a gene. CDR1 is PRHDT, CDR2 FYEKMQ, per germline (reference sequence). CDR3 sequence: CASSLVQERGHSYEQYF. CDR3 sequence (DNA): TGTGCCAGCAGCTTAGTTCAGGAGCGGGGGCACTCCTACGAGCAGTACTTC.

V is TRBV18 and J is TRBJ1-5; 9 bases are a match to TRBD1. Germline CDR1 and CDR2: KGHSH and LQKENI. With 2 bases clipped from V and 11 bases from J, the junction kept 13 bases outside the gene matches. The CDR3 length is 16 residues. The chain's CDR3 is CASSPAGTGYSRSQHF. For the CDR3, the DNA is TGTGCCAGCTCACCAGCCGGGACAGGGTATTCGAGGTCCCAGCATTTT.

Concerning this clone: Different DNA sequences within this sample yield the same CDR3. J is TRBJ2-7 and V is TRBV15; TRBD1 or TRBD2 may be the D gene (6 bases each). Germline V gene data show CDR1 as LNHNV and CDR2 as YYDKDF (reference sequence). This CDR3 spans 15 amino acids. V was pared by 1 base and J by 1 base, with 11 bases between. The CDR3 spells CATSRGRGLSYEQYF. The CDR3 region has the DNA TGTGCCACCAGCAGAGGGAGGGGGTTATCCTACGAGCAGTACTTC.

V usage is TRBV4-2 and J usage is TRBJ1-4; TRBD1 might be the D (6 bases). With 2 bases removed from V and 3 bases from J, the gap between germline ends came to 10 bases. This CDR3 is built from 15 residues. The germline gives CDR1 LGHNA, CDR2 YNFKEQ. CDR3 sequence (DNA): TGTGCCAGCAGCCAACTTGCAGGGGCTAATGAAAAACTGTTTTTT. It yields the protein CASSQLAGANEKLFF.

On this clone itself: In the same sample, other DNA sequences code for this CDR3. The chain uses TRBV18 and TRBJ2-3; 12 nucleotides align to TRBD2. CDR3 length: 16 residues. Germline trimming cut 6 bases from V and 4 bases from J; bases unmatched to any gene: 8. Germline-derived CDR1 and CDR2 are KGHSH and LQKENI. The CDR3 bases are TGTGCCAGCTCTCCCCTAGCGGGAGGGCCTGCAGATACGCAGTATTTT. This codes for CASSPLAGGPADTQYF. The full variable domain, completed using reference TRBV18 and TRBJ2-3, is NAGVMQNPRHLVRRRGQEARLRCSPMKGHSHVYWYRQLPEEGLKFMVYLQKENIIDESGMPKERFSAEFPKEGPSILRIQQVVRGDSAAYFCASSPLAGGPADTQYFGPGTRLTVL.

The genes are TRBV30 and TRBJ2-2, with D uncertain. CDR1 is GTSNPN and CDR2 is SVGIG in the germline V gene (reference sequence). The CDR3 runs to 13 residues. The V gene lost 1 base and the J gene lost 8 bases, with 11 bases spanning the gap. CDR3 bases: TGTGCCTGGAGTGCCCCGGCGCGAGGGGAGCTGTTTTTT. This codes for CAWSAPARGELFF.

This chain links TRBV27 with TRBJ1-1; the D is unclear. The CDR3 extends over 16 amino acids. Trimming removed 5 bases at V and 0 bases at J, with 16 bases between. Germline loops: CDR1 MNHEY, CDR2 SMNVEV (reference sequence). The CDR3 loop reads CASSPLKGRLNTEAFF. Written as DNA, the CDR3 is TGTGCCAGCAGTCCCCTAAAGGGCAGATTGAACACTGAAGCTTTCTTT.

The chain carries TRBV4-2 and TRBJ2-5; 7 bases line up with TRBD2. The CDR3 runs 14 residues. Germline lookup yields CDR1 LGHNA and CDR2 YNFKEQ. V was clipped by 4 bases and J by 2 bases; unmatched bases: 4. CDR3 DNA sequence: TGTGCCAGCAGCCGCGGGACTAAACAAGAGACCCAGTACTTC. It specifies CASSRGTKQETQYF.

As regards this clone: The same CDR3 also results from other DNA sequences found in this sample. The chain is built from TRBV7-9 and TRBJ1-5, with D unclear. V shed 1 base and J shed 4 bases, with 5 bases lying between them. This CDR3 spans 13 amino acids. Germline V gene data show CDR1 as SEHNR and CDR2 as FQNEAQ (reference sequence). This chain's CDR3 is CASSLGQNQPQHF. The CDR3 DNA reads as TGTGCCAGCAGCTTAGGGCAGAATCAGCCCCAGCATTTT.

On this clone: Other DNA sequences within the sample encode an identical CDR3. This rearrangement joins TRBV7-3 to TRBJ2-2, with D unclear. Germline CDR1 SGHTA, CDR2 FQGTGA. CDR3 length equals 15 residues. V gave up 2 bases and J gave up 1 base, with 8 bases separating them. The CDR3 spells CASSLSAGNTGELFF. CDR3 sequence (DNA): TGTGCCAGCAGCTTATCGGCAGGGAACACCGGGGAGCTGTTTTTT. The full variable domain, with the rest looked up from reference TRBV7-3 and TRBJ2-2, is GAGVSQTPSNKVTEKGKYVELRCDPISGHTALYWYRQSLGQGPEFLIYFQGTGAADDSGLPNDRFFAVRPEGSVSTLKIQRTERGDSAVYLCASSLSAGNTGELFFGEGSRLTVL.

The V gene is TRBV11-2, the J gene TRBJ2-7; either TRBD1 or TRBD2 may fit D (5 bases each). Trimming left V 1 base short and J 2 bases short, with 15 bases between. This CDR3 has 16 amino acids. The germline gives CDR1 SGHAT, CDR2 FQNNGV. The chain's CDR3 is CASSLGRGNYAYEQYF. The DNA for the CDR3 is TGTGCCAGCAGCTTAGGCCGGGGCAACTACGCCTACGAGCAGTACTTC.

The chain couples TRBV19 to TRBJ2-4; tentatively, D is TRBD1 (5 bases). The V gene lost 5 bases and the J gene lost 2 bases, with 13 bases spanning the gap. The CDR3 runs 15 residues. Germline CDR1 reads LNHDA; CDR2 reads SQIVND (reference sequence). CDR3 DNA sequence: TGTGCCAGTAGTCCAGGGAAAGGGTCCAAAAACATTCAGTACTTC. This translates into CASSPGKGSKNIQYF.

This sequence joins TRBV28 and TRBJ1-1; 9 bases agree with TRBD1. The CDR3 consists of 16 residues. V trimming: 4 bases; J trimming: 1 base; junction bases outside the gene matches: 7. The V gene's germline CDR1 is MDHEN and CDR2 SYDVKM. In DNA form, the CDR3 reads TGTGCCAGCAGTTCCCCCGGGACAGGGAAGAACACTGAAGCTTTCTTT. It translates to CASSSPGTGKNTEAFF.

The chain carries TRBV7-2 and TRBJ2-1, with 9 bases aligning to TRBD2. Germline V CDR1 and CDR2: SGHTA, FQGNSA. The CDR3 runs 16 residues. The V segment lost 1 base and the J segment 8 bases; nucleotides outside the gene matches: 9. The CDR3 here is CASSLGGRAFGDEQFF. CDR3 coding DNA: TGTGCCAGCAGCTTAGGCGGGAGGGCCTTCGGGGATGAGCAGTTCTTC.

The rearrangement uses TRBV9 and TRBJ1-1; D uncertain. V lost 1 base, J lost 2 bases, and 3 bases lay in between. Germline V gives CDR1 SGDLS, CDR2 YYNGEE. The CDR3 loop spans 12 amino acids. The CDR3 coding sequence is TGTGCCAGCAGCGTACTTAACACTGAAGCTTTCTTT. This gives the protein CASSVLNTEAFF. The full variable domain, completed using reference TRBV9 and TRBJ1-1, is DSGVTQTPKHLITATGQRVTLRCSPRSGDLSVYWYQQSLDQGLQFLIQYYNGEERAKGNILERFSAQQFPDLHSELNLSSLELGDSALYFCASSVLNTEAFFGQGTRLTVV.

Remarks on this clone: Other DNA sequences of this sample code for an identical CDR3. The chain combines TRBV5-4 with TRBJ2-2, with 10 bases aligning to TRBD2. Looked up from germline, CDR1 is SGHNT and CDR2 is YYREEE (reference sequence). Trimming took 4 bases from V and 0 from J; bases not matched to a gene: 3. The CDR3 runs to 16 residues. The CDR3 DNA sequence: TGTGCCAGCAGCCCCGGACTAGCGGCGAACACCGGGGAGCTGTTTTTT. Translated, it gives CASSPGLAANTGELFF.